This TCR beta chain was retrieved from a study of blood T cell repertoires in COVID-19. Looked up from germline, CDR1 is MNHEY and CDR2 is SVGAGI. V was pared by 9 bases and J by 3 bases, with 11 bases of the junction left unmatched. This CDR3 has 15 amino acids. Sequenced by immunoSEQ multiplex PCR; TCRdb stores in-frame clones only, minus some. The top ten hold about a third of the sample, which has 70,000 to 95,000 clones, about 73% seen once. Patients of the Seattle cohort, enrolled during active infection, were followed longitudinally. Sequencing was done on a sample of peripheral blood. The gene calls are TRBV6-5 and TRBJ1-5; 7 bases line up with TRBD1. This clonotype was sampled from a man aged 60 to 69 with COVID-19, enrolled during active disease. The chain's CDR3 is CASLRDSLNNQPQHF. The CDR3 DNA reads TGTGCCAGTCTTCGGGACAGCCTGAACAATCAGCCCCAGCATTTT.